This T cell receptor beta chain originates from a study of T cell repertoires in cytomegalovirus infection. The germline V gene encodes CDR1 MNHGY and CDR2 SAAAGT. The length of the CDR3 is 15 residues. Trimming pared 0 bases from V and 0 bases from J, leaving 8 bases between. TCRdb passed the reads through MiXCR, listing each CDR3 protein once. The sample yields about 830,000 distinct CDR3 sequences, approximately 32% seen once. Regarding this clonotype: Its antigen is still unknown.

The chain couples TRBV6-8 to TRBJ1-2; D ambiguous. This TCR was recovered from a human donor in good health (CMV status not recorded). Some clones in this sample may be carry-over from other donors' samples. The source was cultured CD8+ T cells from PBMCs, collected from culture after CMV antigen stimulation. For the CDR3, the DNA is TGTGCCAGCAGTTACTCTGGCGGGCCTAACTATGGCTACACCTTC. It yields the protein CASSYSGGPNYGYTF.